The 28 T cell receptor beta chains below were found in one sample sequenced in a study of T cells in narcolepsy. The table came from immunoSEQ multiplex PCR; TCRdb's copy has only in-frame clones and leaves some out. The table shows around 30,000 clones, with approximately 82% occurring only once. Source material: CD45RA- memory CD4+ T cells from PBMCs. These receptors originate from a human donor with narcolepsy.

The chain couples TRBV4-3 to TRBJ1-6; the D is unclear. Trimming pared 1 base from V and 7 bases from J, leaving 8 bases between. This CDR3 spans 14 amino acids. The germline V gene encodes CDR1 LGHNA and CDR2 YSLEER. The DNA for the CDR3 is TGCGCCAGCAGCCAAGGGGCGGACAATTCACCCCTCCACTTT. It is translated as CASSQGADNSPLHF.

This rearrangement joins TRBV6-1 to TRBJ1-5, with 7 bases aligning to TRBD1. CDR3 length: 13 residues. V dropped 6 bases and J dropped 7; count of bases not matched to a gene: 6. The germline gives CDR1 MNHNS, CDR2 SASEGT. Written as DNA, the CDR3 is TGTGCCAGCAGAGACAGGGCAGGGCAGCCCCAGCATTTT. It is translated as CASRDRAGQPQHF.

The V gene is TRBV19, the J gene TRBJ2-5; tentatively, D is TRBD1 or TRBD2 (6 bases each). Trimming shortened V by 8 bases and J by 4 bases, and 23 bases separated the two germline ends. The CDR3 contains 16 residues. Germline CDR1 is LNHDA and CDR2 is SQIVND (reference sequence). This chain's CDR3 is CASATPMGGLGETQYF. CDR3 DNA: TGTGCCAGTGCAACGCCTATGGGGGGCCTGGGAGAGACCCAGTACTTC.

The rearrangement uses TRBV10-3 and TRBJ1-5; D remains ambiguous. The CDR3 runs to 14 residues. Germline V gene data show CDR1 as ENHRY and CDR2 as SYGVKD. V lost 7 bases and J 0 bases, leaving 10 bases between the germline ends. The CDR3 loop reads CAIKAGDSNQPQHF. Written as DNA, the CDR3 is TGTGCCATCAAGGCCGGGGATAGCAATCAGCCCCAGCATTTT.

The chain combines TRBV7-3 with TRBJ2-6; TRBD1 is a possible D gene (6 bases). The CDR3 has 15 residues. Trimming shortened V by 5 bases and J by 4 bases, and 12 bases separated the two germline ends. CDR1 is SGHTA and CDR2 is FQGTGA in the germline V gene. CDR3 residues: CASSLDSGGANVLTF. CDR3 DNA: TGTGCCAGCAGCCTGGACAGCGGCGGGGCCAACGTCCTGACTTTC.

This chain links TRBV29-1 with TRBJ2-7; TRBD2 matches 10 bases. V lost 1 base, J lost 3 bases, and 3 bases stayed unmatched. Germline values: CDR1 SQVTM, CDR2 ANQGSEA. There are 14 residues in the CDR3. Written as DNA, the CDR3 is TGCAGCGTTGAAGGGACTAGCGGAGGCTACGAGCAGTACTTC. Encoded protein: CSVEGTSGGYEQYF.

The genes are TRBV11-1 and TRBJ1-1; 8 nucleotides align to TRBD1. The CDR3 loop spans 14 amino acids. Germline assignment: CDR1 SGHAT and CDR2 FQDESV (reference sequence). V trimming: 0 bases; J trimming: 5 bases; junction bases outside the gene matches: 2. The CDR3 DNA is TGTGCCAGCAGCTTAGCGACAGGGGTGACTGAAGCTTTCTTT. It specifies CASSLATGVTEAFF.

The chain recombines TRBV5-4 with TRBJ1-1; the match to TRBD1 covers 7 bases. The CDR3 runs to 15 residues. CDR1 is SGHNT, CDR2 YYREEE, per germline (reference sequence). The trim removed 0 bases at V and 2 bases at J, leaving 4 bases unmatched. Here the CDR3 reads CASSLVGQANTEAFF. The CDR3 DNA sequence: TGTGCCAGCAGCTTGGTTGGACAGGCTAACACTGAAGCTTTCTTT.

The chain joins TRBV7-2 to TRBJ2-7; TRBD2 agrees at 9 bases. CDR3 length: 15 amino acids. CDR1 is SGHTA, CDR2 FQGNSA, per germline. The V and J ends lost 1 base and 3 bases, in that order; junction bases with no gene match: 4. For the CDR3, the DNA is TGTGCCAGCAGCTTAGTCGCGGGGGGGGACTACGAGCAGTACTTC. Encoded protein: CASSLVAGGDYEQYF.

This clone was recorded only once. The chain has TRBV28 and TRBJ2-3, with no clear D. The CDR3 runs to 10 residues. Germline V gene data show CDR1 as MDHEN and CDR2 as SYDVKM. V was shortened by 10 bases and J by 5 bases, with 7 bases between the two germline ends. The CDR3 DNA follows: TGTGCCACCTCGGGAGATACGCAGTATTTT. Translation gives CATSGDTQYF.

A remark on this clone: Distinct nucleotide sequences in the sample also encode this CDR3. V usage is TRBV6-6 and J usage is TRBJ1-1; unclear D gene. Germline values: CDR1 MNHNY, CDR2 SVGAGI (reference sequence). The CDR3 length is 13 residues. The germline V and J ends were trimmed by 0 bases and 14 bases, with 16 bases remaining between them. CDR3 loop: CASSYSKERGAFF. In DNA, the CDR3 is TGTGCCAGCAGTTACTCAAAGGAGAGAGGAGCCTTCTTT.

In this sample, this clone turned up a few times. The chain joins TRBV7-3 to TRBJ2-1; the D gene is possibly TRBD2 (7 bases). There are 15 residues in the CDR3. Germline V gene lookup returns CDR1 SGHTA and CDR2 FQGTGA. V gave up 5 bases and J gave up 7 bases, with 18 bases separating them. CDR3 protein: CASSPTGGTSNEQFF. The CDR3 DNA sequence: TGTGCCAGCAGCCCCACCGGGGGGACATCGAATGAGCAGTTCTTC.

The chain links TRBV6-1 to TRBJ2-3; 8 nucleotides line up with TRBD2. CDR1 is MNHNS, CDR2 SASEGT, per germline. The CDR3 consists of 15 residues. Trimming took 11 bases from V and 2 from J; bases not matched to a gene: 12. CDR3 amino acids: CAVLHGTRITDTQYF. The CDR3 region has the DNA TGTGCCGTCCTTCACGGGACTAGGATCACAGATACGCAGTATTTT.

V is TRBV2 and J is TRBJ1-1, with a possible D match to TRBD1 (5 bases). The CDR3 runs to 11 residues. V was trimmed by 4 bases and J by 11 bases, leaving 11 bases between them. CDR1 is SNHLY and CDR2 is FYNNEI in the germline V gene. The CDR3 sequence: CASSVTWDAFF. The CDR3 DNA is TGTGCCAGCAGTGTTACATGGGACGCTTTCTTT.

As to this clone: At one of its ends the junction is not consistent with the germline gene, which may arise from a read error. Other DNA sequences in the sample encode the same CDR3. The chain uses TRBV5-1 and TRBJ2-5, with D perhaps matching TRBD1 (5 bases). Per germline, CDR1 SGHRS and CDR2 YFSETQ. CDR3 length: 14 amino acids. DNA for the CDR3: TGCGCCAGCAGGATGACAGACGCCCAAGAGACTCAGTACTTC. Its protein is CASRMTDAQETQYF.

The chain has TRBV6-1 and TRBJ1-3; D is undetermined. The germline V gene encodes CDR1 MNHNS and CDR2 SASEGT. The CDR3 loop spans 15 amino acids. Trimming cost V 6 bases and J 0 bases, with 12 bases left between them. The DNA for the CDR3 is TGTGCCAGCAGCCACCGGACTCTCTCTGGAAACACCATATATTTT. Translated: CASSHRTLSGNTIYF.

This clone has just a few counts. The chain joins TRBV5-5 to TRBJ2-3; D is unclear. There are 17 residues in the CDR3. Per the germline V gene, CDR1 is SGHKS and CDR2 is YYEKEE (reference sequence). Trimming took off 5 bases at V and 4 bases at J, with 23 bases between the two ends. The CDR3 loop is CASSPSWNSQSPDTQYF. CDR3 coding DNA: TGTGCCAGCAGTCCTTCATGGAACTCTCAATCCCCAGATACGCAGTATTTT.

The chain joins TRBV28 to TRBJ2-1; TRBD2 aligns across 8 bases. CDR3 length: 18 amino acids. The trim removed 4 bases at V and 0 bases at J, leaving 11 bases unmatched. Germline CDR1 is MDHEN and CDR2 is SYDVKM. The CDR3 DNA sequence: TGTGCCAGCAGTTCCCTGGCAGCGGGGGTGAGCTCCTACAATGAGCAGTTCTTC. Protein product: CASSSLAAGVSSYNEQFF.

A single count supports this clone. The rearrangement uses TRBV5-1 and TRBJ1-1, with TRBD1 identical over 8 bases. The junction had 16 bases not matched to a gene; V was cut back by 8 bases and J by 7 bases. The CDR3 length is 15 residues. The germline gives CDR1 SGHRS, CDR2 YFSETQ. Here the CDR3 DNA reads TGCGCCAGTTCGGCTGGGGGGACAGGTACCAATGAAGCTTTCTTT. Its translation: CASSAGGTGTNEAFF. Combining the CDR3 with reference TRBV5-1 and TRBJ1-1 gives the whole variable domain KAGVTQTPRYLIKTRGQQVTLSCSPISGHRSVSWYQQTPGQGLQFLFEYFSETQRNKGNFPGRFSGRQFSNSRSEMNVSTLELGDSALYLCASSAGGTGTNEAFFGQGTRLTVV.

The sample holds one count of this clone. The chain links TRBV11-2 to TRBJ2-7; D possibly corresponds to TRBD2 (7 bases). The CDR3 is made up of 18 amino acids. V lost 2 bases to trimming and J lost 3 bases, with 23 bases between them. Germline V CDR1 and CDR2: SGHAT, FQNNGV. The CDR3 region is CASSLQGWSGGSYYEQYF. In DNA, the CDR3 is TGTGCCAGCAGCTTACAGGGGTGGTCGGGGGGCTCGTACTACGAGCAGTACTTC.

Only a few counts were recorded for this clone. The chain joins TRBV5-1 to TRBJ1-2, with D perhaps TRBD1 (6 bases). The CDR3 is 11 residues long. Trimming took 0 bases from V and 9 from J, leaving 6 bases between them. Germline V gene lookup returns CDR1 SGHRS and CDR2 YFSETQ. The CDR3 sequence is CASSLGDSYTF. CDR3 in DNA: TGCGCCAGCAGCTTGGGGGACAGCTACACCTTC.

This clone was found once. The rearrangement links TRBV6-6 to TRBJ1-6; 9 bases agree with TRBD1. The germline gives CDR1 MNHNY, CDR2 SVGAGI (reference sequence). The CDR3 is 13 amino acids. V lost 8 bases, J lost 9 bases, and 5 bases stayed unmatched. CDR3: CASGGQGSSPLHF. DNA of the CDR3: TGTGCCAGCGGGGGACAGGGAAGTTCACCCCTCCACTTT.

The table lists this clone with a few counts. J is TRBJ1-3 and V is TRBV2; 8 nucleotides align to TRBD1. V lost 7 bases and J lost 1; bases outside the gene matches: 9. The CDR3 totals 16 residues. The germline V gene encodes CDR1 SNHLY and CDR2 FYNNEI. This chain's CDR3 is CASTPDRGWSGNTIYF. The CDR3 nucleotides are TGTGCCAGCACCCCCGACAGGGGATGGTCTGGAAACACCATATATTTT.

The chain couples TRBV14 to TRBJ2-3; D remains ambiguous. Trimming took 4 bases from V and 1 from J, leaving 15 bases between them. The CDR3 length is 16 residues. Germline V lookup: CDR1 SGHDN, CDR2 FVKESK. The CDR3 protein is CASSLIRRGGTDTQYF. The CDR3 nucleotides are TGTGCCAGCAGCCTAATACGTAGAGGTGGCACAGATACGCAGTATTTT.

This chain uses TRBV9 with TRBJ2-1; D remains ambiguous. Looked up from germline, CDR1 is SGDLS and CDR2 is YYNGEE. The CDR3 is 15 amino acids. Deletions cut 0 bases from V and 1 base from J, with 8 bases between. For the CDR3, the DNA is TGTGCCAGCAGCGTAGATGCCTATTCCTACAATGAGCAGTTCTTC. Translating it yields CASSVDAYSYNEQFF.

The chain has TRBV9 and TRBJ2-7; 9 bases fit TRBD1. The CDR3 runs to 13 residues. J gave up 6 bases and V 3 bases, and 4 bases lay outside the gene matches. The V gene's germline CDR1 is SGDLS and CDR2 YYNGEE. In nucleotides, the CDR3 is TGTGCCAGCAGCGACAGGGGGCACGGCGAGCAGTACTTC. Amino acids: CASSDRGHGEQYF.

The chain carries TRBV18 and TRBJ2-5; unclear D gene. The CDR3 runs 11 residues. From germline, CDR1 is KGHSH and CDR2 LQKENI. Trimming pared 6 bases from V and 4 bases from J, leaving 6 bases between. The CDR3 DNA reads as TGTGCCAGCTCCCGTACAGAGACCCAGTACTTC. It translates to CASSRTETQYF.

The chain links TRBV25-1 to TRBJ2-2; TRBD2 matches 7 bases. From germline, CDR1 is MGHDK and CDR2 SYGVNS. The CDR3 has 16 residues. The V gene end was trimmed by 6 bases and the J gene end by 0 bases; junction bases not matched to a gene: 7. The CDR3 DNA sequence: TGTGCCAGCAGCCGGGGGAGGGCGACGAACACCGGGGAGCTGTTTTTT. This codes for CASSRGRATNTGELFF.